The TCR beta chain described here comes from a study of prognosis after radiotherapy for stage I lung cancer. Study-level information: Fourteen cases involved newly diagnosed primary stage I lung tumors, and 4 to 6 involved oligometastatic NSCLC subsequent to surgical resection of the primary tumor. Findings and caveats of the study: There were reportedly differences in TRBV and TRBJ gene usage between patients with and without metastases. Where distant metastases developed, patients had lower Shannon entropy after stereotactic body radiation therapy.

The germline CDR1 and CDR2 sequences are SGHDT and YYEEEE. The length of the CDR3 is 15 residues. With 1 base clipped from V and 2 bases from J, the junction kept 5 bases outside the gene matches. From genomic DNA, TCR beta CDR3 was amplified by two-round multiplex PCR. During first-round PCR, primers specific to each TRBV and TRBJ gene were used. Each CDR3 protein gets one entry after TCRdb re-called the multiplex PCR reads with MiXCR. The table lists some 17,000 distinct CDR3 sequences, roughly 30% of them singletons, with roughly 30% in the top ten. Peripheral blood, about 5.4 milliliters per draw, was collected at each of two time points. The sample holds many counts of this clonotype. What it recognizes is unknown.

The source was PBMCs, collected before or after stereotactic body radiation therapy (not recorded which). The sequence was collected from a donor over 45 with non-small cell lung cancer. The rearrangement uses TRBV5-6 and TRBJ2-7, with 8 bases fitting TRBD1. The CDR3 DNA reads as TGTGCCAGCAGCTTGACAGGGACAGGAACCTACGAGCAGTACTTC. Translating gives CASSLTGTGTYEQYF.